The TCR beta chain under discussion was sequenced for a study of breast tumors, draining lymph nodes, adjacent tissues (dated by TCRdb to the mid-2010s). A note on the overall study: TCR beta repertoires were compared across tumor, adjacent nontumor tissue and axillary lymph nodes obtained from breast cancer patients. In human breast cancer, the study set out to assess how tumor, surrounding tissue and draining lymph node repertoires relate to one another and whether T cells might be exchanged between them. General findings and caveats noted by the study authors: Tumor T-cell repertoires showed less diversity than lymph node repertoires and more diversity than nontumor tissue repertoires, and tumor T-cell repertoires showed preferential V and J gene usage. Tumor and nontumor tissue repertoires were significantly more similar in luminal-like than in basal-like breast cancer. A scenario in which most tumor T cells derive from the lymph node and then expand within tumor tissue was judged to be consistent with the data. The conclusion that tumor T cells originate in lymph nodes was presented as consistent with a hypothesis rather than as directly demonstrated.

The lymph node samples were taken from the axillary draining lymph nodes of breast cancer patients. CDR1 is given as SGHTA and CDR2 as FQGNSA, both from the germline V gene. From its cysteine to its phenylalanine, the CDR3 spans 15 amino acids. Of the read, only the CDR3 DNA is kept; its 45 bases are in frame from base 1. V was cut back by 5 bases and J by 0 bases, leaving a gap of 14 bases between them. This clonotype was found many times. Which antigen it targets is not known. No quality values exist for individual bases; no much larger clone is one base distant. Sequenced using an Illumina HiSeq 2000. Multiplex PCR amplification was used to build the TCR beta chain libraries. High-throughput sequencing was used to analyze the amplified TCR beta chain products. The raw public data were reprocessed by TCRdb itself: fastp quality trimming at Q25, MiXCR clonotype calling, in-frame beta chains only. Entries are consolidated by CDR3 protein sequence, retaining the most common genes and DNA. The sample table holds approximately 130,000 distinct CDR3 sequences, of which around 20% were seen once. In total, the top ten clones hold 2% to 2.5% of the sample.

Recombination linked TRBV7-2 to TRBJ2-7; the D gene is perhaps TRBD2, on 5 matching bases. The sequence was obtained from a female donor with breast cancer. Some clones in this sample may be carry-over from other donors' samples. The sample consisted of axillary lymph node tissue. The sequenced DNA: TGTGCCAGCAGCACCCGAGGGCCAAGCTCCTACGAGCAGTACTTC. Its protein reads: CASSTRGPSSYEQYF.